This T cell receptor beta chain was captured in a study of blood T cells in healthy people across ages. Study-level findings and limits: Comparison with aged donors showed that long-lived donors had more naive CD4+ cells and higher diversity.

With a J-beta primer mix and a sample-barcoded 5' primer, a second PCR ran about 6 to 11 cycles. A single record per CDR3 protein comes from TCRdb applying MiXCR to the 5' RACE reads. The table records roughly 1.6 million distinct CDR3 sequences, about 31% of them present only once. On this clonotype: Antigen: not known.

CDR1 and CDR2 (germline): SGDLS, YYNGEE. CDR3 length: 16 residues. Deletions cut 4 bases from V and 0 bases from J, with 14 bases between. Source material: blood. The clonotype was recovered from a woman between 25 and 40 years old in good health. This chain connects TRBV9 to TRBJ1-5; D ambiguous. The CDR3 DNA reads as TGTGCCAGCAGCCCAGAGGGAGATTATAGCAATCAGCCCCAGCATTTT. It yields the protein CASSPEGDYSNQPQHF.